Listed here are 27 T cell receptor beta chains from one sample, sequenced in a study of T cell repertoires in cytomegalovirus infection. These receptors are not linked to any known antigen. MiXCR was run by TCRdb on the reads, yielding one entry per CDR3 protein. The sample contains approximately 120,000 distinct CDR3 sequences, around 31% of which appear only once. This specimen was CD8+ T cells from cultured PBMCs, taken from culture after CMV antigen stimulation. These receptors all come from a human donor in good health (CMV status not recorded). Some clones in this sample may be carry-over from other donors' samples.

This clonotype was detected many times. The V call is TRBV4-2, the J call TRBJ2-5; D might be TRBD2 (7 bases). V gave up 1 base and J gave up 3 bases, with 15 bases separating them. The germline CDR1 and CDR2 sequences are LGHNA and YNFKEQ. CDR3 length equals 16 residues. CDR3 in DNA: TGTGCCAGCAGCCAAGGGGAAGGGGGGGGGGAAGAGACCCAGTACTTC. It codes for CASSQGEGGGEETQYF.

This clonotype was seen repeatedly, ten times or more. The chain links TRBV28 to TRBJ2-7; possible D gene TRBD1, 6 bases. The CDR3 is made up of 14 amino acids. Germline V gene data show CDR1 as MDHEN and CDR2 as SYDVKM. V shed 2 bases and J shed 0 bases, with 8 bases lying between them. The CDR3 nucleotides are TGTGCCAGCAGTTTAACAGGGAGCTCCTACGAGCAGTACTTC. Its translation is CASSLTGSSYEQYF.

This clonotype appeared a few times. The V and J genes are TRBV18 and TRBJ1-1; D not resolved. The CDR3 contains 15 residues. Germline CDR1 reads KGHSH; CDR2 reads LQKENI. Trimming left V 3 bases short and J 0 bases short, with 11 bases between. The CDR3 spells CASSPSTPMNTEAFF. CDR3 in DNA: TGTGCCAGCTCACCCTCGACACCCATGAACACTGAAGCTTTCTTT.

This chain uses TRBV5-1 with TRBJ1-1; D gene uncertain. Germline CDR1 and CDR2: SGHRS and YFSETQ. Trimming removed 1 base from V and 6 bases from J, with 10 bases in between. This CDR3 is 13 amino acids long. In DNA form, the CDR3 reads TGCGCCAGCAGCTTGCCGGGTGTTGCTGAAGCTTTCTTT. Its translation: CASSLPGVAEAFF. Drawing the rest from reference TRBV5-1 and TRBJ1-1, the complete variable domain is KAGVTQTPRYLIKTRGQQVTLSCSPISGHRSVSWYQQTPGQGLQFLFEYFSETQRNKGNFPGRFSGRQFSNSRSEMNVSTLELGDSALYLCASSLPGVAEAFFGQGTRLTVV.

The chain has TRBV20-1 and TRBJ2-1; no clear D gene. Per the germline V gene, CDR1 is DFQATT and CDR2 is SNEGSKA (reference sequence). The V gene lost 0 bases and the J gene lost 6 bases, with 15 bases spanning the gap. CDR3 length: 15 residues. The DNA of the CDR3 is TGCAGTGCTAGAGATAGCCAGACGGTGGGCAATGAGCAGTTCTTC. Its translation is CSARDSQTVGNEQFF.

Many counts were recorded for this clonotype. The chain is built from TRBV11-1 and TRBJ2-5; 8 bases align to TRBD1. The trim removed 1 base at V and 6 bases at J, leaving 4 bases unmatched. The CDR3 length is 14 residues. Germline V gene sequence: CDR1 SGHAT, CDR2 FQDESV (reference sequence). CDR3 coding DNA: TGTGCCAGCAGCTTAGGGGACAGGCATAAGACCCAGTACTTC. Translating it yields CASSLGDRHKTQYF.

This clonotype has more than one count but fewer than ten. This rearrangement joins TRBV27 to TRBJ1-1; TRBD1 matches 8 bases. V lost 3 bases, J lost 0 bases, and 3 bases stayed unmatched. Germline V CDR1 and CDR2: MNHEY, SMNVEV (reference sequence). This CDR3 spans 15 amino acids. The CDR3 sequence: CASSFLGQVNTEAFF. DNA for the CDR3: TGTGCCAGCAGTTTTTTGGGACAGGTGAACACTGAAGCTTTCTTT.

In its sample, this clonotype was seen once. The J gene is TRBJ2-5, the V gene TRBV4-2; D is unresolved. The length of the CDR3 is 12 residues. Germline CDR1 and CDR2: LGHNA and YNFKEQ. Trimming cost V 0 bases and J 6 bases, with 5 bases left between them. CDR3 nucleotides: TGTGCCAGCAGCCAAGAGGGCAAGACCCAGTACTTC. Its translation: CASSQEGKTQYF.

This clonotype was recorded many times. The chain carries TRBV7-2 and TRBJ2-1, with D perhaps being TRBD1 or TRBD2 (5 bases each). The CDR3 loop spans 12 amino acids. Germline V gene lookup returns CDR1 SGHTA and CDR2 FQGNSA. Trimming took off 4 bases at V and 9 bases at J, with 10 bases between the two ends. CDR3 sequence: CASSSGDLEQFF. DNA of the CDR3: TGTGCCAGCAGCTCCGGGGACCTTGAGCAGTTCTTC.

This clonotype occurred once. The CDR3 region is CASSDWDRGSQPQHF. The CDR3 coding sequence is TGTGCCAGTAGTGACTGGGACAGGGGAAGTCAGCCCCAGCATTTT. The genes are TRBV19 and TRBJ1-5; the match to TRBD1 covers 10 bases. This CDR3 spans 15 amino acids. Germline CDR1 reads LNHDA; CDR2 reads SQIVND (reference sequence). The J segment lost 6 bases and the V segment lost 5 bases, leaving 7 bases of the junction unmatched.

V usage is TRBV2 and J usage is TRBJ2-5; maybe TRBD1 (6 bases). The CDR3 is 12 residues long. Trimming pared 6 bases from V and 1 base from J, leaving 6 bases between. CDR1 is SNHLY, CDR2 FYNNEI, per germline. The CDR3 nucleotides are TGTGCCAGCAGACAGGGCCAAGAGACCCAGTACTTC. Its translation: CASRQGQETQYF.

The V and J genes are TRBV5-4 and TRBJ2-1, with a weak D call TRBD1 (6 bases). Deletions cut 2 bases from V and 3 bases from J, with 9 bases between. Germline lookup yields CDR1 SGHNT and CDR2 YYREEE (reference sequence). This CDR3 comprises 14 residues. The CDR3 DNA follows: TGTGCCAGCAGCTTATGGACAGACTACAATGAGCAGTTCTTC. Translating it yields CASSLWTDYNEQFF.

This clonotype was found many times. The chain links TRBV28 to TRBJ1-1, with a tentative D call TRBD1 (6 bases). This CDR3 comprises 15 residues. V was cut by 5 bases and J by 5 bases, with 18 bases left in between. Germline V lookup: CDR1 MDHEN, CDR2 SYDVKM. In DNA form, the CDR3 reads TGTGCCAGCAGTCCCCTGCCGGGGGCGCGGACTGAAGCTTTCTTT. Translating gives CASSPLPGARTEAFF.

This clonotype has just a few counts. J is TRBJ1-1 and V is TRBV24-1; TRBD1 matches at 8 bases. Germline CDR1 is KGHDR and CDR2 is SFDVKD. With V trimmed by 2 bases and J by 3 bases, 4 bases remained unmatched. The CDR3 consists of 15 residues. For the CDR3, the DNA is TGTGCCACCAGTGATTCGACAGGGGACGACACTGAAGCTTTCTTT. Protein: CATSDSTGDDTEAFF.

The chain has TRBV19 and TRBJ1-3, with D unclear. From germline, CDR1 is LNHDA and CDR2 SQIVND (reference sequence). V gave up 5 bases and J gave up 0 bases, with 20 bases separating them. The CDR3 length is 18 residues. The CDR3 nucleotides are TGTGCCAGTAGTTGCTCCAGCTACCGGGATTTCTCTGGAAACACCATATATTTT. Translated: CASSCSSYRDFSGNTIYF.

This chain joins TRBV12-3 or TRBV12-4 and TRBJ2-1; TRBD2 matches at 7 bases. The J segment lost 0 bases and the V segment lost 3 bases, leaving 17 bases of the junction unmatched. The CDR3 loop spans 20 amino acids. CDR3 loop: CASSFSFGEGPSSSYNEQFF. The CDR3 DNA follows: TGTGCCAGCAGTTTCAGTTTCGGGGAGGGACCGTCTAGCTCCTACAATGAGCAGTTCTTC.

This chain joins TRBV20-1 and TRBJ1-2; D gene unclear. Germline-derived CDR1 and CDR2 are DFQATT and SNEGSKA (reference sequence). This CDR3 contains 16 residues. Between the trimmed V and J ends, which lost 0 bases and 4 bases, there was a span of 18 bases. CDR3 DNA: TGCAGTGCTAGAGACCCCGTGAAAGGGCCCCCCTATGGCTACACCTTC. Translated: CSARDPVKGPPYGYTF.

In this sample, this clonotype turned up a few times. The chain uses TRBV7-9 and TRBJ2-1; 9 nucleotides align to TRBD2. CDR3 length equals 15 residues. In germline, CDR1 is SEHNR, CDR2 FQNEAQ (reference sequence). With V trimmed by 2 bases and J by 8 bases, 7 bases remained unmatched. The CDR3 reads CASSLLVAGADEQFF. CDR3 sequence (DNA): TGTGCCAGCAGCTTACTGGTAGCGGGGGCGGATGAGCAGTTCTTC.

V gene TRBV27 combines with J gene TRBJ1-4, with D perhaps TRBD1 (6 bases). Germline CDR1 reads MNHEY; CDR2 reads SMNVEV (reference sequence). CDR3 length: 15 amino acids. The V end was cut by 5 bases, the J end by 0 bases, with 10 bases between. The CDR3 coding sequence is TGTGCCAGCAGTCCAGGGGTAGCAACTAATGAAAAACTGTTTTTT. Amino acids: CASSPGVATNEKLFF.

CDR3 region: CASSPLGDTEAFF. CDR3 nucleotides: TGTGCCAGCAGCCCATTGGGGGACACTGAAGCTTTCTTT. The genes are TRBV7-2 and TRBJ1-1, with a tentative D call TRBD1 (5 bases). V was cut by 5 bases and J by 3 bases, with 10 bases left in between. The CDR3 is 13 amino acids. Germline values: CDR1 SGHTA, CDR2 FQGNSA.

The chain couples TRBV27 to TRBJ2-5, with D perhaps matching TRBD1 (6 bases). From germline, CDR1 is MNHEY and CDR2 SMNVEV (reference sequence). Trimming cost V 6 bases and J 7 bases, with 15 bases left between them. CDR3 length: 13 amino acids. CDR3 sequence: CASSPAQGRTQYF. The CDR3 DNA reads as TGTGCCAGCAGCCCGGCACAGGGTCGGACCCAGTACTTC.

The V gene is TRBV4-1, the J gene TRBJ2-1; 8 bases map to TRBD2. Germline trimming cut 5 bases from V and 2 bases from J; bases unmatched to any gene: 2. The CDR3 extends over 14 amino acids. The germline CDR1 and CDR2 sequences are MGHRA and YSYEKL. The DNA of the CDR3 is TGCGCCAGCAGCACGCGGGGGGCCTACAATGAGCAGTTCTTC. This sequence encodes CASSTRGAYNEQFF.

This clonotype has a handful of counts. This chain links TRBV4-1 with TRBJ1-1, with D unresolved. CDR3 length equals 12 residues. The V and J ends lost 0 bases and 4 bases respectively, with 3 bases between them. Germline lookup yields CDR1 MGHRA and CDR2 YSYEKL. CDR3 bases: TGCGCCAGCAGCCAAGACACCACTGAAGCTTTCTTT. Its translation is CASSQDTTEAFF.

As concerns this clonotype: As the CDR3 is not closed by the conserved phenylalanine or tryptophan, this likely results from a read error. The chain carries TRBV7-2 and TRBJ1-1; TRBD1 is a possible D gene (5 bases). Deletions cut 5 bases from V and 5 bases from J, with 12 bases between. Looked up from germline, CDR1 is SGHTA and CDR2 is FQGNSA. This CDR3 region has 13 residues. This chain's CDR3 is CASSAPGLTEAFI. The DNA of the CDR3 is TGTGCCAGCAGCGCCCCAGGGCTTACTGAAGCTTTCATT.

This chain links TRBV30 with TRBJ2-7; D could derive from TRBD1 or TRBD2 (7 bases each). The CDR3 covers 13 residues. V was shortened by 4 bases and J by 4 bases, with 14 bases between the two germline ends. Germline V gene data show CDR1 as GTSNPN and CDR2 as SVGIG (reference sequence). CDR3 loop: CAWNQGGGYEQYF. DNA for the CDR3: TGTGCCTGGAACCAGGGGGGGGGTTACGAGCAGTACTTC.

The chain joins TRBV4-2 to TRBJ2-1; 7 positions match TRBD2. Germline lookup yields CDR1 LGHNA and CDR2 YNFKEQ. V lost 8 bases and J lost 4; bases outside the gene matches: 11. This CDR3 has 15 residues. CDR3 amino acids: CASGTSAGDYNEQFF. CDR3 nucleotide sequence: TGTGCCAGCGGCACTAGCGCGGGGGATTACAATGAGCAGTTCTTC.

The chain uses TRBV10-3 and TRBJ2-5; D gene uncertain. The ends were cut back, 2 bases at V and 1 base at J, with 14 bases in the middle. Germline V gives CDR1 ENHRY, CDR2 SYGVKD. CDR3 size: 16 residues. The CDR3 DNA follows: TGTGCCATCAGTGAGGCGTCCGGCGGTGTCCAAGAGACCCAGTACTTC. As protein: CAISEASGGVQETQYF.